One sample yielded the 18 T cell receptor beta chains listed below, sequenced in a study of blood T cell repertoires in COVID-19 (TCRdb year 2020). The library came from the immunoSEQ multiplex PCR assay. TCRdb took this table from immuneACCESS and kept in-frame rearrangements with V and J called. Such tables lack part of the clones; where checked against another copy, unresolved V genes explain under half of the gap, and the rest is unexplained. Here the sample has 200,000 to 250,000 clones; 84% occur a single time. Around 1.5% of the sample is in the top ten clones. Sequenced sample: peripheral blood. The source of these receptors is a woman in her forties who had recovered from COVID-19.

J is TRBJ1-3 and V is TRBV18; D remains ambiguous. Germline loops: CDR1 KGHSH, CDR2 LQKENI. V was shortened by 6 bases and J by 4 bases, with 19 bases between the two germline ends. This CDR3 is built from 16 residues. The CDR3 DNA follows: TGTGCCAGCTCCCCCCGGGGAGGTCCATCGGGAAACACCATATATTTT. This codes for CASSPRGGPSGNTIYF.

This clone has just one count. The V call is TRBV19, the J call TRBJ1-2; tentative D call: TRBD1 (5 bases). CDR3 size: 13 residues. In germline, CDR1 is LNHDA, CDR2 SQIVND (reference sequence). V was clipped by 6 bases and J by 7 bases, with 15 bases between them. CDR3 bases: TGTGCCAGTAGCCTTAGGGGCAGTTCTGGCTACACCTTC. Translating it yields CASSLRGSSGYTF.

J is TRBJ1-1 and V is TRBV18; TRBD1 matches at 8 bases. CDR3 length equals 13 residues. Germline V gene lookup returns CDR1 KGHSH and CDR2 LQKENI. After removal of 4 bases from V and 4 bases from J, the junction contained 2 bases not matched to a gene. Written as DNA, the CDR3 is TGTGCCAGCTCACTCGGACAGGGCACTGAAGCTTTCTTT. Its translation is CASSLGQGTEAFF.

The CDR3 coding sequence is TGTGCCAGCAGTCGCCGACACAACTCTGGGGCCAACGTCCTGACTTTC. Translated, it gives CASSRRHNSGANVLTF. The chain uses TRBV28 and TRBJ2-6; D unclear. Germline lookup yields CDR1 MDHEN and CDR2 SYDVKM. This CDR3 is built from 16 residues. V lost 5 bases and J 0 bases, leaving 11 bases between the germline ends. The whole variable domain, filled in from reference TRBV28 and TRBJ2-6, reads DVKVTQSSRYLVKRTGEKVFLECVQDMDHENMFWYRQDPGLGLRLIYFSYDVKMKEKGDIPEGYSVSREKKERFSLILESASTNQTSMYLCASSRRHNSGANVLTFGAGSRLTVL.

The genes are TRBV6-1 and TRBJ2-7; a weak D match, TRBD1 (6 bases). CDR1 is MNHNS, CDR2 SASEGT, per germline. This CDR3 has 15 residues. Trimming left V 2 bases short and J 4 bases short, with 15 bases between. CDR3 coding DNA: TGTGCCAGCAGTGAACTCAGGGGCTCGGGGTACGAGCAGTACTTC. Its translation: CASSELRGSGYEQYF.

This chain joins TRBV6-2 or TRBV6-3 and TRBJ2-1, with 8 bases aligning to TRBD2. Per germline, CDR1 MNHEY and CDR2 SVGEGT. This CDR3 comprises 14 residues. V trimming: 5 bases; J trimming: 10 bases; junction bases outside the gene matches: 10. Here the CDR3 reads CASSGLGLANEQFF. The CDR3 coding sequence is TGTGCCAGCAGTGGCTTAGGACTAGCTAACGAGCAGTTCTTC.

V is TRBV7-2 and J is TRBJ2-7; 7 bases agree with TRBD1. Trimming took 2 bases from V and 5 from J; bases not matched to a gene: 6. From germline, CDR1 is SGHTA and CDR2 FQGNSA. The CDR3 consists of 14 residues. CDR3 in DNA: TGTGCCAGCAGCTTAACTACAGGGGAACACGAGCAGTACTTC. Its protein is CASSLTTGEHEQYF.

The genes are TRBV19 and TRBJ1-1; 7 bases agree with TRBD1. Germline loops: CDR1 LNHDA, CDR2 SQIVND (reference sequence). V was pared by 5 bases and J by 3 bases, with 9 bases of the junction left unmatched. There are 15 residues in the CDR3. CDR3 amino acids: CASSPKTGLYTEAFF. In DNA form, the CDR3 reads TGTGCCAGTAGTCCTAAGACAGGGCTGTACACTGAAGCTTTCTTT.

The V gene is TRBV7-3, the J gene TRBJ2-5, with TRBD2 matching 13 bases. Trimming took 5 bases from V and 4 from J; bases not matched to a gene: 7. This CDR3 is 16 amino acids long. Germline CDR1 SGHTA, CDR2 FQGTGA. The CDR3 loop reads CASSLRLAGGIETQYF. CDR3 bases: TGTGCCAGCAGCCTTAGACTAGCGGGGGGAATAGAGACCCAGTACTTC.

CDR3 sequence: CASSPGQSNYGYTF. The CDR3, as DNA: TGTGCCAGCAGCCCGGGACAGTCTAACTATGGCTACACCTTC. V gene TRBV7-9 combines with J gene TRBJ1-2; TRBD1 matches 7 bases. Germline V lookup: CDR1 SEHNR, CDR2 FQNEAQ (reference sequence). CDR3 length: 14 residues. Unmatched junction bases numbered 3, after V lost 5 bases and J lost 0 bases.

Written as DNA, the CDR3 is TGCGCCAGCAGCGCTTCTTTAGCCACCGGGGAGCTGTTTTTT. As protein: CASSASLATGELFF. The chain is built from TRBV5-1 and TRBJ2-2; unclear D gene. The V gene's germline CDR1 is SGHRS and CDR2 YFSETQ. The V gene lost 4 bases and the J gene lost 4 bases, with 11 bases spanning the gap. This CDR3 has 14 amino acids.

V and J are TRBV18 and TRBJ1-2; D may be TRBD1 (5 bases). The ends were cut back, 0 bases at V and 2 bases at J, with 10 bases in the middle. This CDR3 spans 15 amino acids. CDR1 and CDR2 (germline): KGHSH, LQKENI. The CDR3 nucleotides are TGTGCCAGCTCACCACCAGGGGTTACAAACTATGGCTACACCTTC. Amino acid sequence: CASSPPGVTNYGYTF. Drawing the rest from reference TRBV18 and TRBJ1-2, the complete variable domain is NAGVMQNPRHLVRRRGQEARLRCSPMKGHSHVYWYRQLPEEGLKFMVYLQKENIIDESGMPKERFSAEFPKEGPSILRIQQVVRGDSAAYFCASSPPGVTNYGYTFGSGTRLTVV.

The chain links TRBV2 to TRBJ1-3; D is perhaps TRBD1 (5 bases). The germline CDR1 and CDR2 sequences are SNHLY and FYNNEI. The V and J ends lost 2 bases and 7 bases respectively, with 15 bases between them. The CDR3 sequence is 15 residues long. DNA for the CDR3: TGTGCCAGCAGTGAAAGTTTGCCGGGGGTCAACACCATATATTTT. This gives the protein CASSESLPGVNTIYF.

The chain employs TRBV2 and TRBJ2-5, with D unresolved. The CDR3 spans 14 residues. Germline V lookup: CDR1 SNHLY, CDR2 FYNNEI. V was cut by 1 base and J by 5 bases, with 11 bases left in between. The CDR3 DNA follows: TGTGCCAGCAGTGAAGTGAGAGGCGAGGAGACCCAGTACTTC. It translates to CASSEVRGEETQYF.

The genes are TRBV7-8 and TRBJ2-3, with D perhaps TRBD1 (5 bases). Germline CDR1 is SGHVS and CDR2 is FQNEAQ. V was shortened by 3 bases and J by 5 bases, with 9 bases between the two germline ends. The CDR3 extends over 13 amino acids. The CDR3 loop reads CASSFTQGDTQYF. CDR3 DNA sequence: TGTGCCAGCAGCTTTACCCAGGGAGATACGCAGTATTTT.

About this clone: Additional DNA sequences in this sample encode the identical CDR3. The rearrangement uses TRBV5-1 and TRBJ2-3, with TRBD2 as a possible D gene (6 bases). In germline, CDR1 is SGHRS, CDR2 YFSETQ. V gave up 4 bases and J gave up 6 bases, with 9 bases separating them. CDR3 length equals 12 residues. CDR3 sequence (DNA): TGCGCCAGCAGCCTGGCGGGGGATACGCAGTATTTT. This translates into CASSLAGDTQYF.

The CDR3 bases are TGTGCCAGCAGTTCCAACAGGGCTGGGGCCAACGTCCTGACTTTC. It is translated as CASSSNRAGANVLTF. The chain is built from TRBV11-2 and TRBJ2-6, with D tentatively TRBD1 (6 bases). V was shortened by 6 bases and J by 2 bases, with 11 bases between the two germline ends. Germline CDR1 reads SGHAT; CDR2 reads FQNNGV. The length of the CDR3 is 15 residues.

The rearrangement joins TRBV18 to TRBJ1-6; maybe TRBD1 (5 bases). From germline, CDR1 is KGHSH and CDR2 LQKENI. The CDR3 has 15 residues. V lost 5 bases, J lost 5 bases, and 13 bases lay in between. CDR3 in DNA: TGTGCCAGCTCAGCGCAGGGATTAGATAATTCACCCCTCCACTTT. Amino acids: CASSAQGLDNSPLHF.